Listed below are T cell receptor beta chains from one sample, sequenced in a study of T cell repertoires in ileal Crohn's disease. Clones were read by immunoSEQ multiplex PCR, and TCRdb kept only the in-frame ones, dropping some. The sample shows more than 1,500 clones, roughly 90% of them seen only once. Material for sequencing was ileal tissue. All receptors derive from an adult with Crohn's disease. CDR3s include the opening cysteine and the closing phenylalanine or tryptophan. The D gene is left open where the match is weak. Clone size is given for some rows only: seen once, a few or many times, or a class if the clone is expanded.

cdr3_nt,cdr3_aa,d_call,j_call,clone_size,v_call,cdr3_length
TGTGCCAGCAGTTTATATCAGGACAGTGACACAGATACGCAGTATTTT,CASSLYQDSDTDTQYF,.,TRBJ2-3,.,TRBV28,16
TGTGCCAGCAGGGACGGGGGGAACACTGAAGCTTTCTTT,CASRDGGNTEAFF,.,TRBJ1-1,once,TRBV6-5,13
TGTGCCAGCAGTTTTCCGGGACAGACGACTGCTGATACGCAGTATTTT,CASSFPGQTTADTQYF,TRBD1,TRBJ2-3,.,TRBV7-8,16
TGTGCCAGCAGTTTAGGCGGACAGCTGAACACTGAAGCTTTCTTT,CASSLGGQLNTEAFF,.,TRBJ1-1,.,TRBV28,15
TGCGCCAGCAGCCAAGCCGCGAACGGCCGTGGAGAGCAGTACTTC,CASSQAANGRGEQYF,.,TRBJ2-7,.,TRBV4-1,15
TGCGCCAGCAGTGAGAGGAGAGATTGGGGGCGGGGTGAAGCTTTCTTT,CASSERRDWGRGEAFF,.,TRBJ1-1,.,TRBV10-2,16
TGTGCCAGCAGCTTTAGCCTCGGAGCGGGGGCCGTAGAGACCCAGTACTTC,CASSFSLGAGAVETQYF,TRBD2,TRBJ2-5,.,TRBV5-6,17
TGTGCCATCAGTGACGGGACTAGGATAGAGACCCAGTACTTC,CAISDGTRIETQYF,TRBD2,TRBJ2-5,.,TRBV10-3,14
TGTGCCAGCCAGCGACTAGCGGCCTACGAGCAGTACTTC,CASQRLAAYEQYF,TRBD2,TRBJ2-7,once,TRBV28,13
TGTGCCAGCAGCAGGACAGGGGGTAACACTGAAGCTTTCTTT,CASSRTGGNTEAFF,TRBD1,TRBJ1-1,once,TRBV2,14
TGTGCCAGCAGTTTATCGGTAGCTTACAATGAGCAGTTCTTC,CASSLSVAYNEQFF,.,TRBJ2-1,.,TRBV27,14
TGTGCCAGCAGCTGGGGGGACGGCAATCAGCCCCAGCATTTT,CASSWGDGNQPQHF,.,TRBJ1-5,.,TRBV7-2,14
TGTGCCAGCAGCCCTCGGGCATTGTGGATCGATGAGCAGTTCTTC,CASSPRALWIDEQFF,.,TRBJ2-1,.,TRBV9,15
TGTGCCAGCAGCCCGACTAGCGGGAGGAGCTCCTACGAGCAGTACTTC,CASSPTSGRSSYEQYF,TRBD2,TRBJ2-7,.,TRBV4-2,16
TGTGCCAGCAGCCTCCTTAGGACAGACAATGAGCAGTTCTTC,CASSLLRTDNEQFF,.,TRBJ2-1,.,TRBV2,14
TGCGCCAGCAGCTTGGCCGGCCGGGACAGGGGTTTTTACGAGCAGTACTTC,CASSLAGRDRGFYEQYF,TRBD1,TRBJ2-7,few,TRBV5-1,17
TGTGCCAGTAGTGGGTCAAGGGCAGGAGACTACGAGCAGTACTTC,CASSGSRAGDYEQYF,.,TRBJ2-7,.,TRBV19,15
TGTGCCAGCAGCTTGGAAAGCGGGAGTATCACCGGGGAGCTGTTTTTT,CASSLESGSITGELFF,TRBD2,TRBJ2-2,.,TRBV5-6,16
TGTGCCAGCAGTTTAGGGACCGAGAACTATGGCTACACCTTC,CASSLGTENYGYTF,.,TRBJ1-2,.,TRBV27,14
TGTGCCAGCAGTGACGGGATGGGGTACGAGCAGTACTTC,CASSDGMGYEQYF,.,TRBJ2-7,few,TRBV28,13
TGTGCCACCAGCAGAGTCCGAGGGACAGGGGGCTACGAGCAGTACTTC,CATSRVRGTGGYEQYF,TRBD1,TRBJ2-7,.,TRBV15,16
TGCGCCAGCAGCCAAGGATCGACAGCCATCTCTGGAAACACCATATATTTT,CASSQGSTAISGNTIYF,.,TRBJ1-3,few,TRBV4-3,17
TGCGCCAGCAGCTTGGTGGGACAGGGAAGCTCTGGGGCCAACGTCCTGACTTTC,CASSLVGQGSSGANVLTF,TRBD1,TRBJ2-6,.,TRBV5-1,18
TGCAGCGTTGCGGGGGGCAACACTGAAGCTTTCTTT,CSVAGGNTEAFF,.,TRBJ1-1,.,TRBV29-1,12
TGTGCCACCAGCGTGCGACAGCTTTATGGCTACACCTTC,CATSVRQLYGYTF,.,TRBJ1-2,.,TRBV15,13
TGTGCCAGCAGCCCTATGACTGAGCAGTTCTTC,CASSPMTEQFF,.,TRBJ2-1,.,TRBV7-9,11
TGTGCCAGCAGCGTCCAGGATCCTTCCTACGAGCAGTACTTC,CASSVQDPSYEQYF,.,TRBJ2-7,.,TRBV9,14
TGCGCCAGCAGAGACCCAGGGGGGACCGGGGAGCTGTTTTTT,CASRDPGGTGELFF,.,TRBJ2-2,.,TRBV10-1,14
TGCGCCAGCAGTGCTACCAGCTCTGGAAACACCATATATTTT,CASSATSSGNTIYF,.,TRBJ1-3,.,TRBV10-1,14
TGCGCCAGCACCGGATACCCGGCTAGCACAGATACGCAGTATTTT,CASTGYPASTDTQYF,.,TRBJ2-3,.,TRBV5-1,15
TGTGCCAGCAGCTTAGAGATCGGGGGCGGGCTTGGCAATCAGCCCCAGCATTTT,CASSLEIGGGLGNQPQHF,.,TRBJ1-5,.,TRBV7-6,18
TGCAGCGTTGAAGAGCAGGGGACCCAGTACTTC,CSVEEQGTQYF,.,TRBJ2-5,large,TRBV29-1,11
TGTGCCAGCAGCCCCCGGGGCCTAGGAGGGACCGGGGAGCTGTTTTTT,CASSPRGLGGTGELFF,.,TRBJ2-2,.,TRBV11-3,16
TGTGCCAGCAGTTTAACTCGGACAGGGAAATCCGGGGAGCTGTTTTTT,CASSLTRTGKSGELFF,TRBD1,TRBJ2-2,.,TRBV28,16
TGTGCCTGGAGTGTTGGCGGCTACGAGCAGTACTTC,CAWSVGGYEQYF,.,TRBJ2-7,.,TRBV30,12
TGTGCCAGCAGCGTAGTAGGGATTGACAGGTTGAGGGTTGAGCAGTTCTTC,CASSVVGIDRLRVEQFF,.,TRBJ2-1,.,TRBV9,17
TGCGCCAGTCACAGGGACTTAGGCGAAAAACTGTTTTTT,CASHRDLGEKLFF,.,TRBJ1-4,.,TRBV5-1,13
TGTGCCAGCAGCTTGGAGGGATGGGGGAACTATGGCTACACCTTC,CASSLEGWGNYGYTF,.,TRBJ1-2,.,TRBV5-4,15
TGTGCCAGCAGAGTGACAGGCAACACTGAAGCTTTCTTT,CASRVTGNTEAFF,.,TRBJ1-1,.,TRBV6-5,13
TGTGCCAGCAGCAGAGGGGAGACCCAGTACTTC,CASSRGETQYF,.,TRBJ2-5,.,TRBV7-9,11
TGTGCCAGCAGTCGGGCAGGATTGAACACTGAAGCTTTCTTT,CASSRAGLNTEAFF,.,TRBJ1-1,.,TRBV28,14
TGTGCCAGCAGCGCGGGACAGGGGGCTGCAGATACGCAGTATTTT,CASSAGQGAADTQYF,TRBD1,TRBJ2-3,.,TRBV9,15
TGTGCCACCAGCAGCGGTCTTCAGAACTATGGCTACACCTTC,CATSSGLQNYGYTF,.,TRBJ1-2,.,TRBV15,14
TGCAGCGTTCGGAACGTCGGGACAGGGAACATTCAGTACTTC,CSVRNVGTGNIQYF,TRBD1,TRBJ2-4,.,TRBV29-1,14
TGTGCCAGCAGTTACTCTTTTCAGGGGCGCACAGATACGCAGTATTTT,CASSYSFQGRTDTQYF,.,TRBJ2-3,.,TRBV6-5,16
TGTGCCAGCAGTTTATCCGGGACAGGGGACACCGGGGAGCTGTTTTTT,CASSLSGTGDTGELFF,TRBD1,TRBJ2-2,few,TRBV6-5,16